The 30 T cell receptor beta chains listed next were all sequenced from one sample in a study of cytomegalovirus exposure and HLA in healthy donors. The PCR used 60 Vbeta and 13 Jbeta primers. Clones were sequenced by immunoSEQ multiplex PCR, and TCRdb holds only the in-frame ones, with some missing. The sample consists of around 53,000 clones, approximately 70% of them appearing once. The specimen sequenced was PBMCs. These TCRs come from a young man in good health and CMV-seronegative.

The chain combines TRBV6-5 with TRBJ2-1; tentative D call: TRBD2 (6 bases). V was shortened by 8 bases and J by 5 bases, with 13 bases between the two germline ends. Germline V CDR1 and CDR2: MNHEY, SVGAGI. This CDR3 spans 13 amino acids. The CDR3 protein is CASSNGRNNEQFF. The DNA for the CDR3 is TGTGCCAGCTCGAACGGGAGAAACAATGAGCAGTTCTTC.

The rearrangement uses TRBV29-1 and TRBJ2-1; D remains unclear. Trimming stripped 7 bases from V and 3 bases from J, with 16 bases between. CDR1 is SQVTM and CDR2 is ANQGSEA in the germline V gene. The length of the CDR3 is 14 residues. CDR3: CSARRSLIYNEQFF. In nucleotides, the CDR3 is TGCAGCGCCAGAAGGAGCTTGATCTACAATGAGCAGTTCTTC.

This rearrangement joins TRBV7-9 to TRBJ2-3; the match to TRBD2 covers 7 bases. CDR3 length: 16 residues. V trimming: 3 bases; J trimming: 6 bases; junction bases outside the gene matches: 12. CDR1 and CDR2 from the germline V gene are SEHNR and FQNEAQ (reference sequence). In nucleotides, the CDR3 is TGTGCCAGCAGCTTGAGTCGACTAGCTGCCGGTGATACGCAGTATTTT. It specifies CASSLSRLAAGDTQYF.

This clone was recorded only once. This chain uses TRBV14 with TRBJ2-5; a possible D gene is TRBD2 (6 bases). This CDR3 region has 15 residues. The germline CDR1 and CDR2 sequences are SGHDN and FVKESK. The V end lost 2 bases, the J end lost 0 bases, and 10 bases lay between the germline ends. This chain's CDR3 is CASSQHRDYQETQYF. CDR3 sequence (DNA): TGTGCCAGCAGCCAACACCGGGACTACCAAGAGACCCAGTACTTC.

The chain links TRBV30 to TRBJ1-6; perhaps TRBD1 as D (6 bases). The V gene lost 4 bases and the J gene lost 10 bases, with 14 bases spanning the gap. Germline V CDR1 and CDR2: GTSNPN, SVGIG (reference sequence). The CDR3 spans 13 residues. CDR3 loop: CAWTVAGVSPLHF. CDR3 DNA: TGTGCCTGGACCGTGGCAGGGGTATCACCCCTCCACTTT.

CDR3 sequence (DNA): TGTGCCAGCAGTTACTCGAAGGGGGGCACAGATACGCAGTATTTT. Encoded protein: CASSYSKGGTDTQYF. The V gene is TRBV6-5, the J gene TRBJ2-3, with D possibly TRBD1 on 6 matching bases. Germline CDR1 is MNHEY and CDR2 is SVGAGI. V lost 0 bases and J lost 1, with 8 bases in between. This CDR3 region has 15 residues.

J is TRBJ2-1 and V is TRBV28; 8 bases map to TRBD1. Germline V CDR1 and CDR2: MDHEN, SYDVKM. The V and J ends lost 6 bases and 6 bases, in that order; junction bases with no gene match: 4. The CDR3 spans 13 residues. CDR3 bases: TGTGCCAGCAGGAAGACAGGGGCCAATGAGCAGTTCTTC. It codes for CASRKTGANEQFF.

This clone was picked up one time. This sequence joins TRBV5-6 and TRBJ1-2; a possible D gene is TRBD1 (5 bases). The V gene lost 2 bases and the J gene lost 4 bases, with 9 bases spanning the gap. This CDR3 region has 13 residues. Germline-derived CDR1 and CDR2 are SGHDT and YYEEEE. The DNA for the CDR3 is TGTGCCAGCAGCTTCTCAGGGCTCTATGGCTACACCTTC. It is translated as CASSFSGLYGYTF.

The V gene is TRBV13, the J gene TRBJ2-1; TRBD2 agrees at 8 bases. This CDR3 region has 15 residues. The V segment lost 2 bases and the J segment 8 bases; nucleotides outside the gene matches: 8. Germline V gene lookup returns CDR1 PRHDT and CDR2 FYEKMQ (reference sequence). As DNA, the CDR3 is TGTGCCAGCAGCTTAAAAGCGGGAGTCTCAGATGAGCAGTTCTTC. As protein: CASSLKAGVSDEQFF.

This chain joins TRBV6-5 and TRBJ2-2; 7 bases are a match to TRBD1. The ends lost 1 base at V and 7 bases at J; junction bases unmatched: 3. The CDR3 contains 14 residues. Germline assignment: CDR1 MNHEY and CDR2 SVGAGI. CDR3 DNA: TGTGCCAGCAGTTACTTCTCAGGGGGCGGGGAGCTGTTTTTT. Its protein product is CASSYFSGGGELFF.

This clone was counted a single time. V gene TRBV4-3 combines with J gene TRBJ2-7, with D possibly matching TRBD1 (5 bases). The CDR3 consists of 14 residues. Trimming removed 1 base from V and 2 bases from J, with 9 bases in between. CDR1 LGHNA and CDR2 YSLEER come from the germline V gene. Written as DNA, the CDR3 is TGCGCCAGCAGCCAAGGTTCAGGGCCCTACGAGCAGTACTTC. Residues: CASSQGSGPYEQYF.

The chain combines TRBV4-1 with TRBJ2-2; 9 bases are shared with TRBD2. The CDR3 loop spans 19 amino acids. The ends lost 0 bases at V and 4 bases at J; junction bases unmatched: 12. Germline CDR1 reads MGHRA; CDR2 reads YSYEKL. The CDR3 DNA is TGCGCCAGCAGCCAAGATCAAGGGGGGCTAGCGGGAATCACCGGGGAGCTGTTTTTT. Translated, it gives CASSQDQGGLAGITGELFF.

The rearrangement uses TRBV6-1 and TRBJ2-7; 9 nucleotides line up with TRBD2. Per germline, CDR1 MNHNS and CDR2 SASEGT. This CDR3 has 16 residues. J lost 3 bases, V lost 0 bases, and 6 bases had no gene match. The CDR3 bases are TGTGCCAGCAGTGAAGCTAGCGGGAGTGTTTTCTACGAGCAGTACTTC. Amino acids: CASSEASGSVFYEQYF.

V is TRBV28 and J is TRBJ1-6; no clear D gene. The CDR3 is 16 residues long. Trimming stripped 5 bases from V and 9 bases from J, with 20 bases between. CDR1 is MDHEN, CDR2 SYDVKM, per germline. In DNA, the CDR3 is TGTGCCAGCAGTCTTACTTCGGGTCACCTGGGTTCACCCCTCCACTTT. Amino acids: CASSLTSGHLGSPLHF.

The chain employs TRBV4-3 and TRBJ2-6, with TRBD2 matching over 9 bases. The CDR3 extends over 17 amino acids. The J segment lost 0 bases and the V segment lost 1 base, leaving 1 base of the junction unmatched. Per germline, CDR1 LGHNA and CDR2 YSLEER. CDR3 protein: CASSQGTSVSGANVLTF. The CDR3 DNA reads TGCGCCAGCAGCCAAGGGACTAGCGTCTCTGGGGCCAACGTCCTGACTTTC.

This chain connects TRBV19 to TRBJ1-4; 7 bases agree with TRBD1. Germline-derived CDR1 and CDR2 are LNHDA and SQIVND (reference sequence). The CDR3 sequence is 13 residues long. V was pared by 3 bases and J by 8 bases, with 3 bases of the junction left unmatched. In nucleotides, the CDR3 is TGTGCCAGTAGTATCAACAGGGGAGAAAAACTGTTTTTT. This encodes CASSINRGEKLFF.

The CDR3 is CSVERGAQSTDTQYF. The CDR3 coding sequence is TGCAGCGTTGAACGCGGGGCCCAGAGCACAGATACGCAGTATTTT. The rearrangement uses TRBV29-1 and TRBJ2-3, with TRBD2 as a possible D gene (6 bases). CDR3 length: 15 amino acids. Germline-derived CDR1 and CDR2 are SQVTM and ANQGSEA. With 2 bases removed from V and 0 bases from J, the gap between germline ends came to 12 bases.

The chain links TRBV11-2 to TRBJ2-7, with a weak D call TRBD1 (6 bases). The germline V and J ends were trimmed by 2 bases and 6 bases, with 14 bases remaining between them. CDR1 is SGHAT, CDR2 FQNNGV, per germline. This CDR3 has 14 residues. CDR3 region: CASSLRADSREQYF. Here the CDR3 DNA reads TGTGCCAGCAGCTTAAGGGCGGACAGCCGCGAGCAGTACTTC. Variable domain in full (rest from reference TRBV11-2 and TRBJ2-7): EAGVAQSPRYKIIEKRQSVAFWCNPISGHATLYWYQQILGQGPKLLIQFQNNGVVDDSQLPKDRFSAERLKGVDSTLKIQPAKLEDSAVYLCASSLRADSREQYFGPGTRLTVT.

CDR3 DNA: TGCGCCAGCAGCCAAGATGTGCGGGGACAGGAATATGGCTACACCTTC. Encoded protein: CASSQDVRGQEYGYTF. The rearrangement links TRBV4-3 to TRBJ1-2; 8 positions agree with TRBD1. CDR1 LGHNA and CDR2 YSLEER come from the germline V gene. There are 16 residues in the CDR3. The junction had 8 bases not matched to a gene; V was cut back by 0 bases and J by 5 bases.

The chain combines TRBV4-1 with TRBJ1-3; D is unresolved. The CDR3 spans 13 residues. Trimming removed 1 base at V and 4 bases at J, with 5 bases between. Germline V gives CDR1 MGHRA, CDR2 YSYEKL. CDR3 coding DNA: TGCGCCAGCAGCCAAGTTCTGGGAAACACCATATATTTT. This translates into CASSQVLGNTIYF.

This clone appeared a single time. The chain employs TRBV7-9 and TRBJ1-1; D possibly corresponds to TRBD1 (5 bases). The germline CDR1 and CDR2 sequences are SEHNR and FQNEAQ (reference sequence). The CDR3 sequence is 13 residues long. V was cut by 5 bases and J by 6 bases, with 13 bases left in between. Here the CDR3 reads CASSPPRQSEAFF. Written as DNA, the CDR3 is TGTGCCAGCAGCCCTCCCCGACAGTCTGAAGCTTTCTTT.

This clone was observed a few times. The chain carries TRBV5-6 and TRBJ2-5; 11 bases are a match to TRBD1. With 0 bases clipped from V and 5 bases from J, the junction kept 6 bases outside the gene matches. The CDR3 contains 16 residues. Germline V lookup: CDR1 SGHDT, CDR2 YYEEEE. In DNA form, the CDR3 reads TGTGCCAGCAGCTTGGTTTCGGACAGGGGGCTGGAGACCCAGTACTTC. Translated: CASSLVSDRGLETQYF. The full variable domain, with the rest looked up from reference TRBV5-6 and TRBJ2-5, is DAGVTQSPTHLIKTRGQQVTLRCSPKSGHDTVSWYQQALGQGPQFIFQYYEEEERQRGNFPDRFSGHQFPNYSSELNVNALLLGDSALYLCASSLVSDRGLETQYFGPGTRLLVL.

CDR3 region: CASSPHAGGNGYTF. CDR3 coding DNA: TGTGCCAGCAGCCCGCATGCGGGGGGGAATGGCTACACCTTC. The chain combines TRBV7-2 with TRBJ1-2; weak D call: TRBD1 (5 bases). Trimming removed 5 bases at V and 6 bases at J, with 16 bases between. Germline-derived CDR1 and CDR2 are SGHTA and FQGNSA. The CDR3 runs to 14 residues.

This clone was counted only a few times. The chain combines TRBV29-1 with TRBJ1-3; 7 bases align to TRBD1. V trimming: 5 bases; J trimming: 2 bases; junction bases outside the gene matches: 21. This CDR3 spans 19 amino acids. Germline V gene sequence: CDR1 SQVTM, CDR2 ANQGSEA. The CDR3 coding sequence is TGCAGCGTTTCCCTGATACCCGGGACAGCGGGCCTCACTGGAAACACCATATATTTT. It is translated as CSVSLIPGTAGLTGNTIYF.

The chain joins TRBV2 to TRBJ2-1; 11 nucleotides match TRBD2. The CDR3 sequence is 19 residues long. Germline CDR1 reads SNHLY; CDR2 reads FYNNEI. V lost 1 base and J lost 5; bases outside the gene matches: 13. CDR3 in DNA: TGTGCCAGCAGTGAAGGGGGCAGGCGGATAGCGGGAGGGGACAATGAGCAGTTCTTC. This translates into CASSEGGRRIAGGDNEQFF.

V and J are TRBV9 and TRBJ2-5; 7 bases map to TRBD2. Trimming at V came to 3 bases and at J to 2 bases, leaving 7 bases not matched to a gene. This CDR3 is 15 amino acids long. The germline gives CDR1 SGDLS, CDR2 YYNGEE. CDR3 protein: CASSEGGALQETQYF. The CDR3 region has the DNA TGTGCCAGCAGCGAGGGAGGGGCCCTTCAAGAGACCCAGTACTTC. Filled out from reference TRBV9 and TRBJ2-5, the complete variable domain reads DSGVTQTPKHLITATGQRVTLRCSPRSGDLSVYWYQQSLDQGLQFLIQYYNGEERAKGNILERFSAQQFPDLHSELNLSSLELGDSALYFCASSEGGALQETQYFGPGTRLLVL.

This clone has only a few counts. The chain carries TRBV28 and TRBJ1-2; D perhaps matches TRBD1 (5 bases). V shed 5 bases and J shed 8 bases, with 12 bases lying between them. This CDR3 is 12 amino acids long. The germline gives CDR1 MDHEN, CDR2 SYDVKM. The CDR3 sequence: CASSPRGGGYTF. Here the CDR3 DNA reads TGTGCCAGCAGTCCTCGCGGGGGGGGCTACACCTTC.

CDR3 sequence: CASSSDPGPNYGYTF. The CDR3 DNA sequence: TGTGCCAGCAGCTCAGACCCAGGGCCCAACTATGGCTACACCTTC. The rearrangement uses TRBV7-8 and TRBJ1-2; maybe TRBD1 (5 bases). Trimming shortened V by 4 bases and J by 2 bases, and 14 bases separated the two germline ends. In germline, CDR1 is SGHVS, CDR2 FQNEAQ. The CDR3 spans 15 residues.

This chain links TRBV6-5 with TRBJ2-3; tentative D call: TRBD2 (5 bases). Trimming pared 2 bases from V and 0 bases from J, leaving 9 bases between. Germline assignment: CDR1 MNHEY and CDR2 SVGAGI. This CDR3 has 15 amino acids. CDR3 in amino acids: CASSYGAGSTDTQYF. The CDR3 DNA reads as TGTGCCAGCAGTTACGGTGCGGGTAGCACAGATACGCAGTATTTT.

The V call is TRBV11-2, the J call TRBJ2-1; 7 bases line up with TRBD2. V trimming: 4 bases; J trimming: 4 bases; junction bases outside the gene matches: 10. Germline CDR1 SGHAT, CDR2 FQNNGV. The CDR3 runs to 16 residues. DNA for the CDR3: TGTGCCAGCAGCTCCCTAGCGGATAGCGGTTACAATGAGCAGTTCTTC. Protein sequence: CASSSLADSGYNEQFF.